A selection of T cell receptor beta chains follows, all from one sample in a study of CD8 T cells in ankylosing spondylitis. One entry per CDR3 protein, called by TCRdb with MiXCR from the 5' RACE reads. The top ten hold around 30% of the sample, which has 230,000 or so distinct CDR3 sequences, over 15% seen once. Input material: blood, either unsorted or a sorted T cell fraction (not recorded which). These receptors were obtained from a male donor with ankylosing spondylitis or in good health (not recorded which). Each CDR3 is given with its conserved first and last residue. A D gene is named only where the DNA matches it firmly. The size entry is marked missing in some rows and otherwise reads once, few, many or a size class.

size	J	V	D	CDR3	DNA
many	TRBJ2-7	TRBV3-1	-	CASSADVYEQYF	TGTGCCAGCAGCGCCGACGTTTACGAGCAGTACTTC
-	TRBJ2-1	TRBV15	TRBD2	CATRTSGSPNEQFF	TGTGCCACCCGGACTAGCGGGAGTCCCAATGAGCAGTTCTTC
few	TRBJ1-2	TRBV9	-	CASSVVAGLDGYTF	TGTGCCAGCAGCGTAGTCGCAGGACTTGATGGCTACACCTTC
-	TRBJ1-2	TRBV2	-	CASSEYQASYGYTF	TGTGCCAGCAGTGAATATCAGGCGAGCTATGGCTACACCTTC
-	TRBJ2-3	TRBV7-3	-	CASSSGSPGTDTQYF	TGTGCCAGCAGCTCCGGGAGTCCTGGCACAGATACGCAGTATTTT
many	TRBJ2-3	TRBV29-1	-	CSVSGTPKGADTQYF	TGCAGCGTCTCCGGGACTCCCAAAGGGGCAGATACGCAGTATTTT
many	TRBJ1-2	TRBV29-1	-	CSVVKDRGDYGYTF	TGCAGCGTTGTAAAGGACAGAGGTGACTATGGCTACACCTTC
many	TRBJ2-2	TRBV7-9	-	CASSPTQGFTGELFF	TGTGCCAGCAGCCCCACGCAGGGGTTCACCGGGGAGCTGTTTTTT
few	TRBJ2-3	TRBV4-1	-	CASSQAGILTDTQYF	TGCGCCAGCAGCCAAGCGGGGATCCTCACAGATACGCAGTATTTT
-	TRBJ1-1	TRBV6-5	TRBD1	CASSYWDREGYTEAFF	TGTGCCAGCAGTTACTGGGACAGGGAGGGGTACACTGAAGCTTTCTTT
few	TRBJ2-4	TRBV15	-	CATSRGEAKNIQYF	TGTGCCACCAGCAGAGGGGAGGCCAAAAACATTCAGTACTTC
-	TRBJ2-7	TRBV4-2	-	CASSQVEGLYEQYF	TGTGCCAGCAGCCAAGTGGAGGGCCTCTACGAGCAGTACTTC
-	TRBJ1-1	TRBV27	-	CASSLVHANTEAFF	TGTGCCAGCAGTTTAGTACACGCGAACACTGAAGCTTTCTTT
few	TRBJ2-5	TRBV11-2	-	CASSTRDRFQETQYF	TGTGCCAGCAGCACTCGGGACCGTTTCCAAGAGACCCAGTACTTC
many	TRBJ2-7	TRBV27	-	CASSPNAYEQYF	TGTGCCAGCAGTCCCAATGCCTACGAGCAGTACTTC
-	TRBJ2-7	TRBV28	-	CATEIRSSYEQYF	TGTGCCACCGAGATTAGGAGCTCCTACGAGCAGTACTTC
-	TRBJ2-1	TRBV30	TRBD1	CACNTGTGVYNEQFF	TGTGCCTGTAACACCGGGACAGGCGTATACAATGAGCAGTTCTTC
few	TRBJ2-2	TRBV4-3	TRBD1	CASSQDGTGGTGELFF	TGCGCCAGCAGCCAAGATGGGACAGGGGGAACCGGGGAGCTGTTTTTT
-	TRBJ2-7	TRBV19	TRBD1	CASSFSGTGFYEQYF	TGTGCCAGTAGTTTCTCCGGGACAGGCTTCTACGAGCAGTACTTC
-	TRBJ2-2	TRBV19	-	CASTIGGELFF	TGTGCCAGTACCATCGGGGGGGAGCTGTTTTTT
few	TRBJ2-7	TRBV7-9	TRBD2	CASSQLTSGKTYEQYF	TGTGCCAGCAGCCAATTGACTAGCGGAAAAACCTACGAGCAGTACTTC
few	TRBJ1-2	TRBV4-3	TRBD1	CASSQDRDRGIYGYTF	TGCGCCAGCAGCCAAGATCGGGACAGGGGTATCTATGGCTACACCTTC
many	TRBJ1-3	TRBV5-1	-	CASSLTGGSGNTIYF	TGCGCCAGCAGCTTGACAGGTGGCTCTGGAAACACCATATATTTT
-	TRBJ2-7	TRBV4-1	TRBD1	CASSQEPDRGYEQYF	TGCGCCAGCAGCCAAGAACCGGACAGGGGTTACGAGCAGTACTTC
few	TRBJ2-1	TRBV2	-	CASSDRAYNEQFF	TGTGCCAGCAGTGACCGGGCATACAATGAGCAGTTCTTC
few	TRBJ2-7	TRBV29-1	TRBD2	CSVEAPLAETYEQYF	TGCAGCGTTGAGGCCCCACTAGCGGAAACCTACGAGCAGTACTTC
-	TRBJ2-7	TRBV4-1	TRBD2	CASSLGTSGTKVYEQYF	TGCGCCAGCAGCCTAGGGACTAGCGGGACTAAAGTATACGAGCAGTACTTC
few	TRBJ2-3	TRBV12-3/TRBV12-4	TRBD1	CASSSDRVGTDTQYF	TGTGCCAGCAGTTCTGACAGGGTTGGCACAGATACGCAGTATTTT
few	TRBJ2-1	TRBV5-1	-	CASSLGALDEQFF	TGCGCCAGCAGCTTGGGAGCCCTCGATGAGCAGTTCTTC
many	TRBJ2-7	TRBV27	-	CASSPGRTTYEQYF	TGTGCCAGCAGTCCGGGACGAACTACCTACGAGCAGTACTTC
once	TRBJ2-7	TRBV30	-	CAWSEGPSYEQYF	TGTGCCTGGAGCGAGGGTCCCTCCTACGAGCAGTACTTC
many	TRBJ2-1	TRBV4-1	-	CASSQDLEDNEQFF	TGCGCCAGCAGCCAAGATCTCGAAGACAATGAGCAGTTCTTC
few	TRBJ2-5	TRBV10-3	-	CAISGGAQETQYF	TGTGCCATCAGTGGGGGGGCTCAAGAGACCCAGTACTTC
few	TRBJ2-7	TRBV6-5	TRBD2	CASSYSARELSYEQYF	TGTGCCAGCAGTTACTCGGCGCGGGAGCTCTCCTACGAGCAGTACTTC
-	TRBJ2-7	TRBV4-2	-	CASSQEQSSYEQYF	TGTGCCAGCAGCCAAGAACAAAGTTCCTACGAGCAGTACTTC
few	TRBJ1-2	TRBV12-3/TRBV12-4	-	CASSFTGRASGYTF	TGTGCCAGCAGTTTTACCGGCAGGGCATCGGGCTACACCTTC
few	TRBJ2-7	TRBV29-1	-	CSVEGGRNSYEQYF	TGCAGCGTTGAGGGGGGGCGTAACTCCTACGAGCAGTACTTC